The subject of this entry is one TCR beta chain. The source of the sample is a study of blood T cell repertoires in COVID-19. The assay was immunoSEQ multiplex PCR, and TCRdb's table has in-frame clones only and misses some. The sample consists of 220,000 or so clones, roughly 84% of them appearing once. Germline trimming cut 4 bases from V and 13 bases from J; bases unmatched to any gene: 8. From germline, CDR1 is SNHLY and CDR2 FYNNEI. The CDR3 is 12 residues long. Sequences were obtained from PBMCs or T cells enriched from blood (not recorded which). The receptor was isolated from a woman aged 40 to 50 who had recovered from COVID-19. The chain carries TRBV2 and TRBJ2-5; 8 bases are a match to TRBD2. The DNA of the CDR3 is TGTGCCAGCAGTGTGAGGACCGGGACTAGGTACTTC. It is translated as CASSVRTGTRYF.